The source of this TCR beta chain is a study of naive and memory T cell subsets. Notes on the study in general: Clonotypes are single alpha or beta chains, not paired receptors. Naive repertoires, especially CD8, held a few larger clonotypes, possibly memory cells re-expressing CD45RA.

For this clonotype: Antigen specificity is unknown.

Two oligonucleotides, mixed equimolar, formed the beta constant-region primer covering TRBC1 and TRBC2. The ligated cDNA underwent four PCR rounds using SP2 and nested alpha and beta constant-region primers. TCRdb processed the UMI-ligation and nested PCR reads anew with MiXCR; each CDR3 protein has one entry. The sample holds roughly 100,000 distinct CDR3 sequences, about 15% seen once. Germline V lookup: CDR1 SGHDT, CDR2 YYEEEE. The CDR3 has 16 amino acids. Trimming shortened V by 1 base and J by 0 bases, and 12 bases separated the two germline ends. The chain joins TRBV5-6 to TRBJ2-3, with D uncertain. The sample comprised naive CD8+ T cells from blood. This TCR was recovered from a human donor in good health. This CDR3 is CASSLLSIRSTDTQYF. In DNA form, the CDR3 reads TGTGCCAGCAGCTTGTTGTCGATCCGGAGCACAGATACGCAGTATTTT.